Here is one T cell receptor beta chain with its context. The specificity of this receptor is unknown. No per-base quality is available; no much larger clone lies one base away. The CDR3 runs 14 amino acids, cysteine and phenylalanine included. Just the 42-base CDR3 DNA is kept, in frame starting at base 1. The germline V gene (reference sequence) yields GTSNPN for CDR1 and SVGIG for CDR2. The germline V end is reduced by 7 bases and the J end by 9 bases; junction bases left unmatched: 12. The cohort was made up of around 720 healthy bone marrow donors. Cohort members were all nominally healthy when sampled, although unrecorded immune exposures were likely present. The donor was CMV seronegative and belonged to the group of around 350 seronegative cohort members. A peripheral blood sample was collected from each donor, and TCR beta sequencing was performed on peripheral blood mononuclear cells. Genomic DNA was extracted from the blood cell samples with the Qiagen DNeasy Blood Extraction Kit.

These data belong to a study of cytomegalovirus exposure and HLA in healthy donors (dated by TCRdb to 2017 to 2019). As for the study more broadly: According to an earlier analysis of 587 of the donors, some 170 million T cells yielded some 110 million unique TCR beta sequences and about 280 Gb of sequence data. An early release that covered about 600 HLA-typed donors contained approximately 300 gigabases of sequencing data and tens of millions of unique TCR sequences. The genetic ancestry cluster associated with self-reported Caucasian donors included about four fifths of the roughly 400 genotyped donors. The study was designed to test whether signatures of past pathogen exposure could be identified by cataloging public T cell receptors. The study profiled the T cell repertoires of hundreds of subjects by immunosequencing and related them to cytomegalovirus serostatus. Along with the approximately 620-subject first cohort, a separate validation cohort of over a hundred different subjects was used. The study combined high-throughput TCR immunosequencing, statistical association of individual TCRs with disease status, and machine learning to predict cytomegalovirus infection status. A later analysis re-examined previously published TCR beta repertoires from 610 or so donors and added high-resolution HLA genotyping to investigate patterns of TCR occurrence. The later analysis used no new phenotypic data to find candidate immune exposures, relying instead on TCR beta sequences and their occurrence across donors. An earlier analysis of approximately 500 of the donors applied high-throughput TCR beta sequencing to assess whether each TCR beta V gene segment acted as functional or pseudogenic. Alongside the repertoire data, information on donor age, sex, ethnicity and CMV serostatus was compiled. A later genetic analysis took genome-wide SNP genotypes for about 55% of the 666 donors and used that subset as a discovery cohort. Every repertoire in the discovery cohort had been generated on one and the same sequencing platform. Both class I and class II loci were covered by HLA typing, at four-digit resolution. The number of typed donors differed by locus: about 620-640 for A, B, C, DRB1 and DQB1; 500 to 550 for DQA1; 606 for DPA1; and some 470 for DPB1. Roughly 5 DR-DQ haplotypes were handled as single units for association and clustering, since linkage in the cohort was strong. On average, around 230,000 unique TCR beta nucleotide sequences were sequenced per donor among a few hundred genotyped donors of the cohort, with roughly 18% of those sequences being non-productive.

Overall study results and their limits: The earlier analysis of approximately 560 of the donors excluded fewer than 20 rarely observed V segments, including chromosome 9 orphons, because counts were too low. A later genetic analysis associated a missense DCLRE1C variant with V-gene and J-gene trimming of TCR beta chains, and an independent cohort replicated the association. In a later analysis, HLA-associated TCR beta chains showed more clonal expansion and lower generation probabilities than non-associated chains that were equally common. Compared with the approximately 700-donor mean, donors in an Asian-associated ancestry cluster had fewer N-insertions in productive TCRs, according to a later genetic analysis. The only immune exposure information available for the cohort was CMV serostatus. Sequencing depth was assumed to be roughly uniform across donors in the presence/absence analyses, though that assumption may not hold. Because HLA typing was unavailable for some donors at each locus, only the typed subset was used in association tests. According to the authors, the approach could potentially be generalized to other disease states and immunological phenotypes. Several of the top co-occurrence clusters appeared to be linked to parvovirus B19, influenza, CMV and Epstein-Barr virus, according to a later analysis. The study listed 150 to 200 TCR beta chains as associated with cytomegalovirus. When HLA alleles, especially DR and DQ, strongly co-occurred, attributing TCR associations to individual alleles was difficult. This cohort had only TCR beta chains sequenced, and the lack of alpha or paired-chain data limited which features could be detected. A cluster of highly shared sequence variants was judged likely to be a technical artifact of the sequencing pipeline. A later analysis found that TCR association rates varied across HLA loci, with DRB1 alleles showing the most associated TCRs and HLA-C alleles the fewest. Correlated functional status among segregating V segments might be attributable to linkage disequilibrium, but an unknown experimental factor could not be ruled out. The classifier was reported to diagnose cytomegalovirus status with high specificity and sensitivity in both the original and validation cohorts. Specific HLA alleles were associated with 15,000 to 20,000 TCR beta sequences at a false discovery rate of 0.05 in a later analysis. In an earlier analysis of some 540 of the donors, most TCR beta V segments appeared in productive rearrangements about 87% or about 30% of the time, broadly matching IMGT annotations. According to a later analysis, most CMV-associated TCR beta chains appeared to be HLA-restricted, and the HLA associations seemed to be driven largely by CMV exposure. While some public TCRs were present in many individuals, most TCR sequences turned up only very rarely across donors. In vitro tests confirmed that a few of the cytomegalovirus-associated TCR beta chains recognize cytomegalovirus antigens. Some IMGT-functional V segments, including TRBV6-2 and TRBV6-3, could not be distinguished by the 87-base-pair reads and were therefore excluded. A further reported finding was that TCR beta sequences accurately predicted the HLA-A and HLA-B alleles for most subjects in the first cohort.

The library was prepared using the immunoSEQ multiplex PCR assay. The multiplex PCR relied on a mix of 60 forward primers for TCR Vbeta segments and 13 reverse primers for TCR Jbeta segments. The CDR3 region of rearranged TCR beta genes was amplified from genomic DNA with a multiplex PCR assay. Amplified TCR beta libraries were sequenced as 87-base-pair reads on the Illumina HiSeq System. From the authors' description of their analysis: A later analysis tallied 75 million to 95 million unique TCR beta chains across the 700 or so repertoires, and some 10 million of those chains were shared by two or more donors. To remove PCR and sequencing errors, raw reads were error-corrected and collapsed into unique sequences using a nearest-neighbor algorithm that merged closely related sequences. Alignment of CDR3 sequences to IMGT reference sequences was used to assign V, D and J gene segments. For a sequence to be retained, a match of at least six nucleotides was required to both a V gene segment and a J gene segment. A rearrangement was called productive if the CDR3 had no stop codons and remained in frame with V and J, and every other rearrangement was called non-productive. CDR3 was defined by IMGT convention, running from the second conserved V-encoded cysteine to the conserved J-encoded phenylalanine. Sequences without an unambiguous match to a single V gene segment were excluded from the earlier analysis of approximately 560 of the donors. An earlier analysis of a few hundred of the donors classified V segments as functional when productive rearrangements were above 56.7% and as segregating when the standard deviation between donors was above 5%. A statistical classification framework was built for diagnosing cytomegalovirus status from the catalog of TCR beta chain sequences. In a later analysis, V and J genes were assigned by comparing TCR nucleotide sequences against IMGT/GENE-DB human TR gene sequences. A later analysis assigned CDR3 sequences and most-parsimonious VDJ recombination scenarios with the TCRdist pipeline. In a later analysis, each TCR beta chain was defined by its CDR3 amino acid sequence together with its V-gene family, and reads lacking a unique V-gene family were excluded. A later analysis removed several hundred highly shared, low-generation-probability nucleotide sequences to deal with suspected cross-contamination and a sequencing artifact. In a later analysis, a clonal expansion index for each public chain was calculated from normalized within-repertoire ranks of inferred template counts. In a later analysis, generation probabilities were computed with a VDJ recombination model fitted to out-of-frame rearrangements, and the resulting probabilities were checked against IGoR. In a later analysis, hypergeometric tests were used to score TCR-TCR, TCR-HLA and TCR-CMV co-occurrence, with a repertoire-size bias correction applied to TCR pairs. In a later analysis, false discovery rates were estimated by permuting HLA or CMV assignments 20 times. A later analysis grouped co-occurring TCRs with DBSCAN, adding TCRdist sequence similarity when clustering within HLA-allele-positive subsets. For co-occurrence clustering, repertoires with fewer than 30,000 or more than 120,000 public chains were excluded, along with four or five repertoires with anomalous nucleotide sharing. This immuneACCESS table, as held by TCRdb, lists in-frame sequences with V and J called but not all clones. Of the missing ones, under half trace to an unresolved V gene in checked studies; the others have no known cause. V and J calls and clone size are as listed in that table; D and trimming were resolved from the DNA. Present in this sample are roughly 150,000 clones, approximately 81% of which were seen just once. Over 2.5% of the sample is taken by the ten largest.

The chain is assembled from TRBV30 and TRBJ1-5; 10 central nucleotides agree with TRBD1. This clonotype was sampled from a female donor in good health and CMV-seronegative. The specimen was PBMCs. The CDR3 loop reads CALSDGTGVRPQHF. Read as DNA, the sequence is TGTGCCTTATCTGACGGGACAGGGGTCAGGCCCCAGCATTTT.